Given below is one T cell receptor beta chain in context. This specimen belongs to a study of blood T cell repertoires in COVID-19. The table came from immunoSEQ multiplex PCR; TCRdb's copy has only in-frame clones and leaves some out. The table records 250,000 to 300,000 clones, 80% to 90% of them present only once. Trimming cost V 1 base and J 4 bases, with 7 bases left between them. The CDR3 totals 12 residues. Germline CDR1 GTSNPN, CDR2 SVGIG (reference sequence). The TCR originated in a woman in her 70s with COVID-19, enrolled during active disease. Sequencing used peripheral blood. V and J are TRBV30 and TRBJ1-2; possible D gene TRBD1, 5 bases. The CDR3, as DNA: TGTGCCTGGAGTGAGGGACTCTATGGCTACACCTTC. Translation: CAWSEGLYGYTF. Using reference TRBV30 and TRBJ1-2 for the parts outside the CDR3, the full variable domain is SQTIHQWPATLVQPVGSPLSLECTVEGTSNPNLYWYRQAAGRGLQLLFYSVGIGQISSEVPQNLSASRPQDRQFILSSKKLLLSDSGFYLCAWSEGLYGYTFGSGTRLTVV.